Below are 8 T cell receptor beta chains sequenced from a single sample in a study of cytomegalovirus exposure and HLA in healthy donors. With 60 Vbeta and 13 Jbeta primers, the PCR was carried out. Assay used: immunoSEQ multiplex PCR; TCRdb lists only in-frame clones, some missing. Of more than 150,000 clones listed, approximately 84% are singletons. The sequencing sample was made of PBMCs. These receptors all come from a woman aged 18-35 years in good health and CMV-seronegative.

The table lists this clone with a few counts. The rearrangement joins TRBV9 to TRBJ2-1, with 8 bases aligning to TRBD1. After removal of 2 bases from V and 9 bases from J, the junction contained 10 bases not matched to a gene. In germline, CDR1 is SGDLS, CDR2 YYNGEE. This CDR3 is built from 15 residues. Written as DNA, the CDR3 is TGTGCCAGCAGCGTCGATCCAACAGGGGGGACTGAGCAGTTCTTC. Its translation: CASSVDPTGGTEQFF. Filled out from reference TRBV9 and TRBJ2-1, the complete variable domain reads DSGVTQTPKHLITATGQRVTLRCSPRSGDLSVYWYQQSLDQGLQFLIQYYNGEERAKGNILERFSAQQFPDLHSELNLSSLELGDSALYFCASSVDPTGGTEQFFGPGTRLTVL.

This rearrangement joins TRBV7-3 to TRBJ2-3; D ambiguous. CDR3 length: 13 amino acids. Trimming took off 5 bases at V and 4 bases at J, with 10 bases between the two ends. Germline CDR1 SGHTA, CDR2 FQGTGA. This CDR3 reads CASSATSADTQYF. The CDR3 DNA sequence: TGTGCCAGCAGCGCAACAAGTGCAGATACGCAGTATTTT.

The J gene is TRBJ1-2, the V gene TRBV28; 7 positions agree with TRBD1. CDR3 length: 12 residues. Per the germline V gene, CDR1 is MDHEN and CDR2 is SYDVKM. J lost 6 bases, V lost 5 bases, and 3 bases had no gene match. This chain's CDR3 is CASSGTVNGYTF. The CDR3 nucleotides read TGTGCCAGCAGTGGGACAGTCAATGGCTACACCTTC.

The chain uses TRBV28 and TRBJ2-2; TRBD1 agrees at 7 bases. The germline gives CDR1 MDHEN, CDR2 SYDVKM. Unmatched junction bases numbered 6, after V lost 7 bases and J lost 4 bases. There are 14 residues in the CDR3. In nucleotides, the CDR3 is TGTGCCAGCATGTGGACAGGACCCACCGGGGAGCTGTTTTTT. Translating it yields CASMWTGPTGELFF.

The count of this clone is one. J is TRBJ1-4 and V is TRBV18, with D possibly TRBD1 on 6 matching bases. V lost 6 bases, J lost 3 bases, and 11 bases lay in between. This CDR3 spans 14 amino acids. The germline V gene has CDR1 KGHSH and CDR2 LQKENI. CDR3: CASSPGHPNEKLFF. The CDR3 DNA follows: TGTGCCAGCTCTCCGGGACATCCTAATGAAAAACTGTTTTTT.

The chain has TRBV7-8 and TRBJ1-4, with D hard to call. V gave up 3 bases and J gave up 7 bases, with 9 bases separating them. From germline, CDR1 is SGHVS and CDR2 FQNEAQ. The length of the CDR3 is 13 residues. The CDR3 region has the DNA TGTGCCAGCAGCTTGGGCGTATCTGAAAAACTGTTTTTT. Its protein is CASSLGVSEKLFF.

The rearrangement uses TRBV14 and TRBJ2-1; 8 bases align to TRBD2. V lost 5 bases to trimming and J lost 2 bases; unmatched junction nucleotides: 5. The germline V gene has CDR1 SGHDN and CDR2 FVKESK. The CDR3 covers 15 residues. The CDR3 protein is CASSLRGGPYNEQFF. In nucleotides, the CDR3 is TGTGCCAGCAGCTTACGCGGGGGGCCCTACAATGAGCAGTTCTTC.

The chain combines TRBV4-2 with TRBJ2-1; 10 bases are a match to TRBD2. CDR3 size: 20 residues. Germline assignment: CDR1 LGHNA and CDR2 YNFKEQ. V lost 0 bases and J lost 7; bases outside the gene matches: 18. The DNA for the CDR3 is TGTGCCAGCAGCCAAGATAAGGCTAGCGGGGGCCCTTTCCCTGGAAATGAGCAGTTCTTC. It yields the protein CASSQDKASGGPFPGNEQFF.